This TCR beta chain originates from a study of cytomegalovirus exposure and HLA in healthy donors. Primers included in the PCR were 60 Vbeta and 13 Jbeta primers. As processed by the authors: Counted up in a later analysis, unique TCR beta chains came to roughly 80 million, with around 10 million shared. Clones were sequenced by immunoSEQ multiplex PCR, and TCRdb holds only the in-frame ones, with some missing. The V and J calls and the clone size are those of that table, but D and trimming were determined from the DNA. Here the sample spans roughly 200,000 clones, around 80% being singletons. Whole-study results and caveats: There was a cluster of highly shared sequence variants that was likely a sequencing artifact.

A remark on this clone: Its antigen remains unknown.

Trimming removed 5 bases from V and 0 bases from J, with 14 bases in between. There are 15 residues in the CDR3. Germline V gene sequence: CDR1 MDHEN, CDR2 SYDVKM. This sequence was found in a young man in good health and CMV-seronegative. The source material was PBMCs. The V call is TRBV28, the J call TRBJ2-7; D uncertain. The CDR3 spells CASSLRSLSSYEQYF. The CDR3 nucleotides are TGTGCCAGCAGTCTTCGTAGCCTTAGCTCCTACGAGCAGTACTTC.